The clone carrying this TCR beta chain is medium-sized within its sample. TCRdb recomputed calls from the 5' RACE reads with MiXCR, one row per CDR3 protein. The sample comprises some 6,000 distinct CDR3 sequences, roughly an eighth of which are singletons, and 16% rests with the top ten. Time point described: sample taken at primary tumor resection. Whole RNA obtained from tumor, nontumor lung or frozen PBMC underwent sequencing without sorting. The cohort: around 79 early-stage, untreated non-small cell lung cancer patients. This entry belongs to a study of spatial heterogeneity in lung cancer. Study-wide context: Sequencing consistently turned up more beta-chain sequences than alpha-chain sequences. On average, each unique TCR and UMI combination appeared more than ten times in raw reads.

V gave up 2 bases and J gave up 7 bases; unmatched junction bases: 4. The CDR3 is 14 amino acids. Germline CDR1 is SNHLY and CDR2 is FYNNEI. The receptor comes from a male donor with early-stage non-small cell lung cancer. The chain employs TRBV2 and TRBJ1-4; 7 bases align to TRBD1. The input for sequencing was normal lung tissue next to the tumor, taken at surgery. The CDR3 loop reads CASSEKGAGEKLFF. CDR3 nucleotide sequence: TGTGCCAGCAGTGAAAAGGGGGCGGGTGAAAAACTGTTTTTT. The full variable domain, with the rest looked up from reference TRBV2 and TRBJ1-4, is EPEVTQTPSHQVTQMGQEVILRCVPISNHLYFYWYRQILGQKVEFLVSFYNNEISEKSEIFDDQFSVERPDGSNFTLKIRSTKLEDSAMYFCASSEKGAGEKLFFGSGTQLSVL.